Listed below are T cell receptor beta chains from one sample, sequenced in a study of cytomegalovirus exposure and HLA in healthy donors. Here immunoSEQ multiplex PCR was the method, and the copy in TCRdb shows in-frame clones only, minus some. The table has approximately 140,000 clones, around 65% seen once. Material for sequencing was PBMCs. These receptors were obtained from a male donor in good health and CMV-seronegative. CDR3s include the opening cysteine and the closing phenylalanine or tryptophan.

V gene	J gene	CDR3 protein
TRBV7-9	TRBJ2-5	CASSPRDFSRETQYF
TRBV29-1	TRBJ2-7	CSVEDSGGSEQYF
TRBV2	TRBJ1-1	CASREGRAFF
TRBV5-4	TRBJ2-7	CASSMGTGEAEQYF
TRBV30	TRBJ1-6	CAWGTGDSPLHF
TRBV5-6	TRBJ1-5	CASSLGGQREPQHF
TRBV7-6	TRBJ2-1	CASSPRYRGSSYNEQFF
TRBV2	TRBJ1-1	CASSGDRVYPEAFF
TRBV7-7	TRBJ2-7	CASSPPDRPYEQYF
TRBV7-2	TRBJ1-5	CASSLVDRGNQPQHF
TRBV7-2	TRBJ2-7	CASSLIVAVNYEQYF
TRBV4-1	TRBJ2-1	CASSRVGTAGGHEQFF
TRBV5-4	TRBJ1-1	CASSPDSHRNTEAFF
TRBV29-1	TRBJ2-3	CSVAGQGTDTQYF
TRBV19	TRBJ1-1	CASRSRVLGNTEAFF
TRBV6-5	TRBJ1-2	CASSRTVRIYGYTF
TRBV18	TRBJ1-2	CATRGAYYGYTF
TRBV7-9	TRBJ1-2	CASTPNQFSEYTF
TRBV6-1	TRBJ1-3	CASSEGRASGNTIYF
TRBV7-3	TRBJ2-5	CASSLWGEQETQYF
TRBV5-8	TRBJ1-2	CASSFQGRANYGYTF
TRBV7-6	TRBJ2-5	CASSSGTSQETQYF